This TCR beta chain was sequenced for a study of blood T cell repertoires in COVID-19. Seattle enrolled patients during active infection and tracked them longitudinally. Looked up from germline, CDR1 is SGDLS and CDR2 is YYNGEE. There are 19 residues in the CDR3. V was clipped by 0 bases and J by 0 bases; unmatched bases: 5. Profiling relied on immunoSEQ multiplex PCR, and the TCRdb table lists in-frame clones only, not all of them. Of 500,000 to 600,000 clones in the sample, about 89% were seen once. Material: peripheral blood. This sequence joins TRBV9 and TRBJ2-1; TRBD2 aligns across 14 bases. This receptor was taken from a woman aged 50 to 60 with COVID-19, enrolled during active disease. CDR3 nucleotide sequence: TGTGCCAGCAGCGTAGGGACTAGCGGGGGGCTCCCCTCCTACAATGAGCAGTTCTTC. Translation: CASSVGTSGGLPSYNEQFF.